This T cell receptor beta chain was recovered during a study of CD8 T cells in Susac syndrome. RNA was extracted with the RNeasy kit, and a quantity of 0.5 to 1 ug was reverse transcribed using random hexamers. TCRdb independently ran MiXCR on the immunoSEQ multiplex PCR reads; one entry per CDR3 protein. The data hold about 190,000 distinct CDR3 sequences, with 90% to 95% observed a single time. Germline loops: CDR1 GTSNPN, CDR2 SVGIG (reference sequence). V was pared by 1 base and J by 4 bases, with 5 bases of the junction left unmatched. The CDR3 has 14 residues. The clonotype comes from a human donor in good health. Sequenced material: CD4+ T cells from PBMCs. This sequence joins TRBV30 and TRBJ2-5; 8 positions agree with TRBD2. The CDR3 sequence is CAWSGVSGGETQYF. The DNA of the CDR3 is TGTGCCTGGAGTGGGGTGAGCGGGGGAGAGACCCAGTACTTC. Together with reference TRBV30 and TRBJ2-5, the CDR3 gives the full variable domain: SQTIHQWPATLVQPVGSPLSLECTVEGTSNPNLYWYRQAAGRGLQLLFYSVGIGQISSEVPQNLSASRPQDRQFILSSKKLLLSDSGFYLCAWSGVSGGETQYFGPGTRLLVL.